The rows below give T cell receptor beta chains drawn from one sample of a study of MAIT cells during Salmonella Paratyphi A infection. TCRdb reanalysed the 5' RACE reads using MiXCR and keeps one entry per CDR3 protein. The table includes about 590 distinct CDR3 sequences, 20% to 30% detected once. Sequences were derived from MAIT cells from blood, sampled at the last sampling point of the challenge study. The receptors come from a person aged 18-70 years who was deliberately infected with Salmonella Paratyphi A in a paratyphoid fever challenge study. Each CDR3 is given with its conserved first and last residue. The D gene is left open where the match is weak. For some rows the clone size is stated as once, few or many, or as a class when expanded; others skip it.

d_call clone_size j_call v_call cdr3_nt cdr3_aa
. medium-sized TRBJ2-1 TRBV6-4 TGTGCCAGCAGTGGTGACTCGCACAATGAGCAGTTCTTC CASSGDSHNEQFF
TRBD2 few TRBJ2-3 TRBV6-1 TGTGCCAGCAGTGAAGCGCTAGCGGGAGCAGATACGCAGTATTTT CASSEALAGADTQYF
. many TRBJ2-7 TRBV20-1 TGCAGTGCTAGATCCGGATCGGCCATGGACGAGCAGTACTTC CSARSGSAMDEQYF
TRBD2 large TRBJ2-2 TRBV6-1 TGTGCCAGCAGTGAAGGGACTAGCACCGGGGAGCTGTTTTTT CASSEGTSTGELFF
TRBD2 few TRBJ2-1 TRBV18 TGTGCCAGCTCGCTAGCGGGAGGTTCCGGCTCCTACAATGAGCAGTTCTTC CASSLAGGSGSYNEQFF
TRBD2 large TRBJ2-7 TRBV15 TGTGCCACCAGCAGAGCGGCTAGCGGGAGCGACGAGCAGTACTTC CATSRAASGSDEQYF
TRBD1 once TRBJ1-5 TRBV5-5 TGTGCCAGCAGCCCCCACCCTGGACAGGGCAATCAGCCCCAGCATTTT CASSPHPGQGNQPQHF
TRBD2 large TRBJ2-1 TRBV20-1 TGCAGTGCTAGAGATACCGGGACTAGAGGGGCGAAGCAGTTCTTC CSARDTGTRGAKQFF
. many TRBJ2-1 TRBV4-2 TGTGCCAGCAGCCAAGATAGCGGCTCCTACAATGAGCAGTTCTTC CASSQDSGSYNEQFF
. . TRBJ2-7 TRBV29-1 TGCAGCGTTGGAGAGGGCAGTAGCTCCCACGAGCAGTACTTC CSVGEGSSSHEQYF
TRBD1 . TRBJ2-5 TRBV20-1 TGCAGTGCTAGAGGCAGGGACAGCCAAGAGACCCAGTACTTC CSARGRDSQETQYF
. few TRBJ2-5 TRBV24-1 TGTGCCACCAGTGATGGCAGGGGAGCTGGGAAGCAAGAGACCCAGTACTTC CATSDGRGAGKQETQYF
. . TRBJ2-7 TRBV4-2 TGTGCCAGCAGCCAAGCGGGAGACATTTACGAGCAGTACTTC CASSQAGDIYEQYF
. . TRBJ2-1 TRBV12-3/TRBV12-4 TGTGCCAGCAACCGGCTGGAGCAGTTCTTC CASNRLEQFF
. . TRBJ2-6 TRBV15 TGTGCCACCAGCAGAGAGGCAGGGGCCGGGGCCAACGTCCTGACTTTC CATSREAGAGANVLTF
TRBD1 medium-sized TRBJ2-7 TRBV12-3/TRBV12-4 TGTGCCAGCAGTTTAGGTGGACAGGGAGAGTTCTACGAGCAGTACTTC CASSLGGQGEFYEQYF
. . TRBJ2-2 TRBV6-1 TGTGCCAGCAGTGCGGGGTCCGACACCGGGGAGCTGTTTTTT CASSAGSDTGELFF